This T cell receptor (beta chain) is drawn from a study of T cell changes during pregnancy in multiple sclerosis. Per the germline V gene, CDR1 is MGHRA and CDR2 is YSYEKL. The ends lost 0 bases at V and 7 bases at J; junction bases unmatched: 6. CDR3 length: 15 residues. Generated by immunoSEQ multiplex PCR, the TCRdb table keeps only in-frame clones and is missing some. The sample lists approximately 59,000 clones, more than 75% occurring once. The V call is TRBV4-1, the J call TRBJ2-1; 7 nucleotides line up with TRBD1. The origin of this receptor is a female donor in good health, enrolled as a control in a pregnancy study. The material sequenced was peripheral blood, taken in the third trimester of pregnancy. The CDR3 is CASSQDSRGRNEQFF. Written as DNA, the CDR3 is TGCGCCAGCAGCCAAGATAGTAGGGGGCGAAATGAGCAGTTCTTC.